Reported below is one TCR beta chain. There is no known antigen for this receptor. The record has no base qualities; no much larger clone is one base away. This record comes from a study of blood T cell repertoires in COVID-19 (TCRdb year 2020). In terms of the full investigation: Samples covering the acute and convalescent phases of COVID-19 were provided by collaborators in the United States, Italy and Spain. Where available, HLA class I and class II types were taken from metadata supplied by the sample provider and were not determined by assay-based typing. Subjects who had been exposed to COVID-19, were actively infected with it, or had recovered from it provided the deeply sampled blood TCRbeta repertoires that made up the dataset. The repertoires were released in a freely available public database meant as a resource for research on the immune response to SARS-CoV-2. A de-identified subject ID, COVID-19 status, age in years and sex were almost always included in the sample metadata. The prospective study material was composed of cDNA or gDNA derived from T cells, B-cell-depleted T cells, or PBMCs. Samples were obtained from the ongoing ImmuneRACE study (first 160 participants) and from over 1,000 subjects provided by 6 global collaborators. Points the paper makes about the study in general: The quantity of clinical and demographic metadata differed by source and by participant and was supplied without curation.

TCRbeta CDR3 regions were amplified from genomic DNA using the immunoSEQ Assay, a bias-controlled multiplex PCR. The study's processing was this. The number of nucleated cells in each sample was estimated from the amplification of reference gene primers within the assay. To quantify the absolute abundance of each unique TCRbeta CDR3 rearrangement, sequence reads were collapsed and filtered. For each sample, productive Simpson clonality was calculated as the square root of Simpson's diversity index over productive rearrangements. The source is immuneACCESS, and TCRdb retained only in-frame sequences with V and J called. Part of the clones is not carried over; for the studies checked, unresolved V genes explain less than half of this, and the remainder is unexplained. V, J and clone size derive from that table, while D and trimming were established from the DNA sequence. Counted in this sample were about 150,000 clones; around 88% of them appeared once. Together, the top ten hold roughly 2.9% of the sample.

Whole blood was collected in K2EDTA tubes by collaborating institutions according to the institutions' own protocols. For TCRbeta analysis, collaborators shipped samples as frozen whole blood, isolated PBMCs, or DNA extracted from either of those sample types. Deletion took 4 bases off V and 5 bases off J, with a span of 25 bases between the germline ends. CDR1 SGDLS and CDR2 YYNGEE were looked up in the germline V gene. Its CDR3 holds 18 amino acids, cysteine through phenylalanine. Only the CDR3 DNA stays, 54 bases, in frame from base 1. The chain links TRBV9 with TRBJ1-3, with the D gene too uncertain to name. Sequencing was done on a sample of peripheral blood. The receptor comes from a man aged 55-75 years with active or convalescent COVID-19. For the CDR3, the sequence is CASSPRDSKERRRNTIYF. The DNA is as follows: TGTGCCAGCAGCCCACGGGATTCCAAGGAACGCCGCCGAAACACCATATATTTT. Outside the CDR3, residues come from the reference TRBV9 and TRBJ1-3 proteins, so the full variable domain is: DSGVTQTPKHLITATGQRVTLRCSPRSGDLSVYWYQQSLDQGLQFLIQYYNGEERAKGNILERFSAQQFPDLHSELNLSSLELGDSALYFCASSPRDSKERRRNTIYFGEGSWLTVV.